This T cell receptor (beta chain) was obtained from a study of T cells in Graves' hyperthyroidism and ophthalmopathy. General study findings and limits: Blood shared most expanded thyroid clonotypes above 0.001.

A note on this clonotype: Its cognate antigen is unknown.

Patients were excluded because of uncontrolled infection, other autoimmune disease, pregnancy or lactation. This sample holds PBMCs from 10 ml fresh peripheral blood. Per germline, CDR1 WSHSY and CDR2 SAAADI. The CDR3 has 12 amino acids. Trimming stripped 3 bases from V and 7 bases from J, with 9 bases between. The TCR beta CDR3 regions underwent amplification using RNA transcripts as the source. Carried out on the TCR CDR3, a first-round RT-PCR used the HTBI primer set. TCRdb re-called the multiplex PCR reads through MiXCR, storing one row per CDR3 protein. Altogether a few hundred thousand distinct CDR3 sequences are present, roughly 25% being singletons, with the ten largest covering more than 60%.

The TCR was taken from a man aged 50 or older with Graves' hyperthyroidism. Sequencing used blood. J is TRBJ2-5 and V is TRBV10-2; D is undetermined. CDR3 residues: CASSDSIGTQYF. CDR3 DNA sequence: TGCGCCAGCAGTGATAGTATCGGGACCCAGTACTTC.